These 8 T cell receptor beta chains were all obtained from the same sample, sequenced in a study of T cell responses to AZD1222 COVID-19 vaccine. Sequencing used immunoSEQ multiplex PCR; TCRdb keeps in-frame clones, though not all of them. The sample holds about 91,000 clones, 70% to 90% seen once. This sample comprised peripheral blood, obtained on day 0 of AZD1222 vaccination. These receptors were obtained from an adult in good health.

This clone is termed medium-sized. This chain connects TRBV4-2 to TRBJ1-2; D is possibly TRBD1 (6 bases). The V end was cut by 0 bases, the J end by 5 bases, with 16 bases between. The CDR3 contains 16 residues. Germline V gene lookup returns CDR1 LGHNA and CDR2 YNFKEQ. Written as DNA, the CDR3 is TGTGCCAGCAGCCAAGATCGCGCGGGGGGCGGATATGGCTACACCTTC. As protein: CASSQDRAGGGYGYTF.

For this clone: With a much larger clone just one base away, this may be a read error. Distinct nucleotide sequences in the sample also encode this CDR3. The rearrangement uses TRBV4-2 and TRBJ1-3; 8 bases agree with TRBD1. Germline V gene lookup returns CDR1 LGHNA and CDR2 YNFKEQ. The CDR3 length is 15 residues. With V trimmed by 0 bases and J by 2 bases, 0 bases remained unmatched. The CDR3 DNA reads as TGTGCCAGCAGCCAAGAGGACAGGGCTGGAAACACCATATATTTT. Translation: CASSQEDRAGNTIYF.

This chain uses TRBV28 with TRBJ1-2; weak D call: TRBD1 (6 bases). The V end lost 3 bases, the J end lost 6 bases, and 23 bases lay between the germline ends. CDR1 and CDR2 from the germline V gene are MDHEN and SYDVKM. The CDR3 loop spans 17 amino acids. DNA of the CDR3: TGTGCCAGCAGTTTGTTCACCCTTAGGGGGGCGAAAGATGGCTACACCTTC. This translates into CASSLFTLRGAKDGYTF.

The chain joins TRBV18 to TRBJ2-1, with 13 bases matching TRBD2. CDR1 KGHSH and CDR2 LQKENI come from the germline V gene. V lost 2 bases to trimming and J lost 5 bases; unmatched junction nucleotides: 6. This CDR3 has 17 amino acids. CDR3 amino acids: CASSPLSGTSGDNEQFF. The CDR3, as DNA: TGTGCCAGCTCACCATTATCCGGGACTAGCGGGGACAATGAGCAGTTCTTC.

The chain employs TRBV12-3 or TRBV12-4 and TRBJ1-2; a weak D match, TRBD1 (5 bases). This CDR3 contains 13 residues. V lost 6 bases and J lost 5, with 13 bases in between. CDR3 DNA: TGTGCCAGCAGCCCCGGGGGGGGGTATGGCTACACCTTC. This gives the protein CASSPGGGYGYTF.

The CDR3 loop is CASSRDPENTEAFF. CDR3 nucleotide sequence: TGTGCCAGCAGCCGTGACCCAGAAAACACTGAAGCTTTCTTT. J is TRBJ1-1 and V is TRBV7-2; no clear D. Germline CDR1 and CDR2: SGHTA and FQGNSA. V gave up 5 bases and J gave up 2 bases, with 12 bases separating them. This CDR3 region has 14 residues. Based on the CDR3 plus reference TRBV7-2 and TRBJ1-1, the full variable domain is GAGVSQSPSNKVTEKGKDVELRCDPISGHTALYWYRQSLGQGLEFLIYFQGNSAPDKSGLPSDRFSAERTGGSVSTLTIQRTQQEDSAVYLCASSRDPENTEAFFGQGTRLTVV.

The chain's CDR3 is CASSRQGDYEQYF. In nucleotides, the CDR3 is TGTGCCAGCAGCAGGCAGGGGGACTACGAGCAGTACTTC. The V call is TRBV6-5, the J call TRBJ2-7; 7 bases are shared with TRBD1. This CDR3 is 13 amino acids long. V lost 6 bases and J lost 3; bases outside the gene matches: 5. Germline V gene sequence: CDR1 MNHEY, CDR2 SVGAGI.

The chain recombines TRBV5-1 with TRBJ2-7; 7 bases are shared with TRBD1. The CDR3 length is 14 residues. Germline V gene data show CDR1 as SGHRS and CDR2 as YFSETQ. V trimming: 0 bases; J trimming: 5 bases; junction bases outside the gene matches: 5. CDR3 coding DNA: TGCGCCAGCAGCTTGGGTGGACAGGTGGACGAGCAGTACTTC. This encodes CASSLGGQVDEQYF.